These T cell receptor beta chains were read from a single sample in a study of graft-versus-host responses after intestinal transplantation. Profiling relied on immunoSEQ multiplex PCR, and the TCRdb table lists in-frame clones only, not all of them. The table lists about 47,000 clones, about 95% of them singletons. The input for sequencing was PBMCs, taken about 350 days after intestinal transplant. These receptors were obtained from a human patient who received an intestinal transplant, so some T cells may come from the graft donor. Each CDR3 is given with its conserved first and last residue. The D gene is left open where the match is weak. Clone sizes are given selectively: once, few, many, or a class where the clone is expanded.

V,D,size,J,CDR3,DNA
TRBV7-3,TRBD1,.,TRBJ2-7,CASSLAGQGYEQYF,TGTGCCAGCAGCTTGGCGGGACAGGGTTACGAGCAGTACTTC
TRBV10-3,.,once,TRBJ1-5,CASSYNRAHQPQHF,TGTGCCAGCAGTTATAACAGGGCCCATCAGCCCCAGCATTTT
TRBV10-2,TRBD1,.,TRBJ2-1,CASSVTGVYNEQFF,TGCGCCAGCAGTGTGACAGGGGTATACAATGAGCAGTTCTTC
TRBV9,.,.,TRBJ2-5,CASSAQERETQYF,TGTGCCAGCAGCGCCCAGGAGCGAGAGACCCAGTACTTC
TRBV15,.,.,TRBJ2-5,CATSIISPGETQYF,TGTGCCACCAGCATCATTTCCCCAGGGGAGACCCAGTACTTC
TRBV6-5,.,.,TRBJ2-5,CASSYSGRTQETQYF,TGTGCCAGCAGTTACTCGGGACGGACACAAGAGACCCAGTACTTC
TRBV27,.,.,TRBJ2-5,CASSLHSQGAEKETQYF,TGTGCCAGCAGTCTACACTCACAGGGAGCTGAGAAAGAGACCCAGTACTTC
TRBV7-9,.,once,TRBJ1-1,CASSSTRGNTEAFF,TGTGCCAGCAGCTCAACTAGGGGGAACACTGAAGCTTTCTTT
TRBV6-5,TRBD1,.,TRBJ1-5,CASGPGQGSTQPQHF,TGTGCCAGCGGGCCGGGACAGGGGTCAACACAGCCCCAGCATTTT
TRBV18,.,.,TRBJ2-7,CASSPPGTGRYEQYF,TGTGCCAGCTCACCACCGGGGACCGGTCGGTACGAGCAGTACTTC
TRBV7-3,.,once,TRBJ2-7,CASSLLAGYEQYF,TGTGCCAGCAGCTTATTAGCCGGTTACGAGCAGTACTTC
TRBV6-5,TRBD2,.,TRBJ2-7,CASRRGDYEQYF,TGTGCCAGCAGGCGGGGGGACTACGAGCAGTACTTC
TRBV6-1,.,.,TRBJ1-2,CASSTSENYGYTF,.
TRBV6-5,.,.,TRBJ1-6,CASSVGKGDSPLHF,TGTGCCAGCAGTGTAGGCAAGGGAGATTCACCCCTCCACTTT
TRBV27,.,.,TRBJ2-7,CASSPGTAYEQYF,TGTGCCAGCAGCCCTGGTACAGCCTACGAGCAGTACTTC
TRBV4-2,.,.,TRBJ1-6,CASSQERRGNSPLHF,TGTGCCAGCAGCCAAGAACGAAGAGGTAATTCACCCCTCCACTTT
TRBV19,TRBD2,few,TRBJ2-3,CASSGSSSGGADTQYF,TGTGCCAGTAGTGGATCGTCTAGCGGGGGGGCCGATACGCAGTATTTT
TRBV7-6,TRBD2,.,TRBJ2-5,CASSPTGPGLAGGRVETQYF,TGTGCCAGCAGCCCCACCGGTCCGGGACTAGCGGGAGGTCGGGTGGAGACCCAGTACTTC
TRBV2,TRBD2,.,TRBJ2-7,CASSENAGVFYEQYF,TGTGCCAGCAGTGAAAATGCGGGAGTGTTCTACGAGCAGTACTTC